This TCR beta chain was sequenced in a study of monozygotic twins with inflammatory bowel disease. General study results and limits: Varied immunosuppressive treatments among patients may have increased repertoire variability.

The authors isolated total RNA from whole blood without sorting T cells. Template switching appended UMIs that held a 6-nucleotide sample barcode. TCRdb reprocessed the 5' RACE reads and keeps a single row for each CDR3 protein, giving no DNA. The sample includes around 380,000 distinct CDR3 sequences. Regarding this clonotype: Its antigen is not known.

The CDR3 consists of 16 residues. CDR1 SGHRS and CDR2 YFSETQ come from the germline V gene. The chain employs TRBV5-1 and TRBJ2-5; TCRdb selects TRBD2, and the lack of DNA leaves this call unchecked. The material sequenced was blood. This sequence originates from a human donor with ulcerative colitis or Crohn's disease, or a healthy co-twin of an affected twin (not recorded which). CDR3 in amino acids: CASSLGVADPQETQYF.